This T cell receptor (beta chain) was captured in a study of beta chain features in type 1 diabetes. Reverse transcribing all isolated RNA meant expressed TCRB transcripts were sequenced. Using immunoSEQ multiplex PCR, the repertoire was profiled, and TCRdb retains in-frame clones only, with some absent. The top ten hold less than 0.025% of the sample, which has 640,000 or so clones, under 15% seen once. Per germline, CDR1 MNHEY and CDR2 SVGAGI. The V end was cut by 0 bases, the J end by 5 bases, with 5 bases between. This CDR3 comprises 13 residues. This clone appeared a few times. The antigen remains unidentified. Other DNA sequences within the sample encode an identical CDR3. Using CD45RO/CCR7/CD25/CD127/CD95/CD27, CD4+ naive, central memory, regulatory and stem cell-like memory cells were sorted. Populations obtained by sorting all exceeded 95% purity. Broader study findings: The study found moderately but significantly shorter TCRB CDR3s in all four CD4+ subsets of Type 1 diabetes patients.

Sequenced material: naive CD4+ T cells from blood. This receptor was identified in a man aged 18 to 30 with type 1 diabetes. The V call is TRBV6-5, the J call TRBJ1-5, with D hard to call. CDR3 in DNA: TGTGCCAGCAGTTACTCGAGAGATCAGCCCCAGCATTTT. It encodes CASSYSRDQPQHF.